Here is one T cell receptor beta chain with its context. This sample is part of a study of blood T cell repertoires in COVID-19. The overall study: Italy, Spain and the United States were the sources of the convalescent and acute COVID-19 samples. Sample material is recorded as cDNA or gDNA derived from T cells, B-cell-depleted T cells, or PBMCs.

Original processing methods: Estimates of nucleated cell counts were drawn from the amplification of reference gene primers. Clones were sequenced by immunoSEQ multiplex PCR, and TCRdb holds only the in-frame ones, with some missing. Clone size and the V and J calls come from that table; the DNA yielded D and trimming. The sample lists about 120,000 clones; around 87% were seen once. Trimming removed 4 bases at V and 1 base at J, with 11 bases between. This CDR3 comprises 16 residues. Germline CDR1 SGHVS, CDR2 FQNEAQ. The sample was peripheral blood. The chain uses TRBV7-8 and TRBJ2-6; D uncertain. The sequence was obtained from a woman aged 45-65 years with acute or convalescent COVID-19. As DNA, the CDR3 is TGTGCCAGCAGCTCACGTTCCGAGTCTGGGGCCAACGTCCTGACTTTC. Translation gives CASSSRSESGANVLTF.